Each of the 27 T cell receptor beta chains below was sequenced from the same sample in a study of T cells in Graves' hyperthyroidism and ophthalmopathy. The TCR beta CDR3 regions underwent amplification using RNA transcripts as the source. TCR CDR3 underwent first-round RT-PCR with the HTBI primer set. Via MiXCR, TCRdb re-called the multiplex PCR reads, giving one row per CDR3 protein. Of 300,000 to 400,000 distinct CDR3 sequences in the sample, roughly 18% were seen once. Sequencing was done on a sample of blood. The receptors shown here come from a woman aged 45 to 65 with Graves' hyperthyroidism.

The rearrangement joins TRBV7-9 to TRBJ2-4; 8 bases agree with TRBD2. The V gene end was trimmed by 5 bases and the J gene end by 7 bases; junction bases not matched to a gene: 13. Germline V gene sequence: CDR1 SEHNR, CDR2 FQNEAQ (reference sequence). This CDR3 has 16 residues. The CDR3 here is CASSEVGLDFVNIQYF. The CDR3 bases are TGTGCCAGCAGCGAGGTGGGACTAGACTTCGTGAACATTCAGTACTTC.

A few counts support this clonotype. This may come from a read error, since a much larger clone is one base off. Because it lacks the conserved phenylalanine or tryptophan at the end, this CDR3 is likely a read error. V gene TRBV2 combines with J gene TRBJ1-1; D unclear. Trimming shortened V by 7 bases and J by 1 base, and 10 bases separated the two germline ends. Germline values: CDR1 SNHLY, CDR2 FYNNEI. This CDR3 has 13 amino acids. The CDR3 DNA reads as TGTGCCAGCAAACCAATGTGGAACACTGAAGCTTTCCTT. Its translation is CASKPMWNTEAFL.

V usage is TRBV28 and J usage is TRBJ2-7; 9 bases are a match to TRBD1. Germline assignment: CDR1 MDHEN and CDR2 SYDVKM. V shed 5 bases, J shed 1 base, and the junction held 12 bases outside the gene matches. This CDR3 has 17 amino acids. The CDR3 coding sequence is TGTGCCAGCAGTACCCCCGCCTCCGGGACAGGGTCCTACGAGCAGTACTTC. It yields the protein CASSTPASGTGSYEQYF.

This clonotype was counted only a few times. The V call is TRBV10-3, the J call TRBJ2-3; maybe TRBD2 (7 bases). CDR3 length: 14 residues. V dropped 10 bases and J dropped 2 bases, with 16 bases sitting between them. Germline lookup yields CDR1 ENHRY and CDR2 SYGVKD. CDR3 sequence reads: CATRSGDITDTQYF. In DNA, the CDR3 is TGTGCCACCCGGAGCGGGGACATCACAGATACGCAGTATTTT.

For the CDR3, the DNA is TGTGCCAGCAGCTCAAGAGGACAGGGGGCGGGGGAGCAGTACTTC. It translates to CASSSRGQGAGEQYF. The gene calls are TRBV28 and TRBJ2-7; 11 bases fit TRBD1. CDR3 size: 15 residues. Germline CDR1 reads MDHEN; CDR2 reads SYDVKM. V dropped 6 bases and J dropped 7; count of bases not matched to a gene: 11.

The chain uses TRBV7-2 and TRBJ2-7; 7 bases map to TRBD2. This CDR3 region has 16 residues. The V segment lost 4 bases and the J segment 7 bases; nucleotides outside the gene matches: 16. Germline assignment: CDR1 SGHTA and CDR2 FQGNSA. The CDR3 DNA reads as TGTGCCAGCAGCTCCCCCGCGGGAGCTTGGGGGGAAGAGCAGTACTTC. Protein sequence: CASSSPAGAWGEEQYF.

The chain couples TRBV6-1 to TRBJ2-2; TRBD1 or TRBD2 may be the D gene (6 bases each). Germline assignment: CDR1 MNHNS and CDR2 SASEGT. Trimming stripped 7 bases from V and 0 bases from J, with 15 bases between. The CDR3 is 16 residues long. The CDR3 is CASTRMGGPNTGELFF. DNA for the CDR3: TGTGCCAGCACCAGGATGGGGGGCCCGAACACCGGGGAGCTGTTTTTT.

This clonotype was observed a few times. The rearrangement links TRBV4-1 to TRBJ2-3; D gene uncertain. In germline, CDR1 is MGHRA, CDR2 YSYEKL. There are 16 residues in the CDR3. V lost 0 bases to trimming and J lost 1 base, with 11 bases between them. CDR3 DNA: TGCGCCAGCAGCCAAGAAGACGGTCTGGGCACAGATACGCAGTATTTT. Translation gives CASSQEDGLGTDTQYF.

This sequence joins TRBV3-1 and TRBJ1-5; perhaps TRBD1 as D (5 bases). Deletions cut 0 bases from V and 3 bases from J, with 6 bases between. Per the germline V gene, CDR1 is LGHDT and CDR2 is YNNKEL (reference sequence). The CDR3 has 14 residues. In nucleotides, the CDR3 is TGTGCCAGCAGCCAAGAAGGGGACAATCAGCCCCAGCATTTT. This gives the protein CASSQEGDNQPQHF. Combining the CDR3 with reference TRBV3-1 and TRBJ1-5 gives the whole variable domain DTAVSQTPKYLVTQMGNDKSIKCEQNLGHDTMYWYKQDSKKFLKIMFSYNNKELIINETVPNRFSPKSPDKAHLNLHINSLELGDSAVYFCASSQEGDNQPQHFGDGTRLSIL.

The chain employs TRBV5-1 and TRBJ2-1, with TRBD2 identical over 11 bases. V trimming: 4 bases; J trimming: 7 bases; junction bases outside the gene matches: 10. Per the germline V gene, CDR1 is SGHRS and CDR2 is YFSETQ. This CDR3 has 16 residues. The CDR3 reads CASSGRTSGSSNEQFF. The DNA for the CDR3 is TGCGCCAGCAGCGGCCGCACTAGCGGGAGTTCTAATGAGCAGTTCTTC. The whole variable domain, remainder taken from reference TRBV5-1 and TRBJ2-1, is KAGVTQTPRYLIKTRGQQVTLSCSPISGHRSVSWYQQTPGQGLQFLFEYFSETQRNKGNFPGRFSGRQFSNSRSEMNVSTLELGDSALYLCASSGRTSGSSNEQFFGPGTRLTVL.

This clonotype was detected a few times. The chain combines TRBV12-3 or TRBV12-4 with TRBJ2-3, with 8 bases matching TRBD2. This CDR3 region has 14 residues. The junction had 7 bases not matched to a gene; V was cut back by 8 bases and J by 3 bases. The CDR3 reads CASHRGLVTDTQYF. CDR3 in DNA: TGTGCCAGCCATCGGGGACTAGTAACAGATACGCAGTATTTT.

This clonotype was seen at least ten times. This chain connects TRBV6-1 to TRBJ1-5; 8 bases are a match to TRBD1. The CDR3 has 19 amino acids. V gave up 1 base and J gave up 3 bases; unmatched junction bases: 14. Per germline, CDR1 MNHNS and CDR2 SASEGT. The chain's CDR3 is CASSEEVDTGGDPNQPQHF. In DNA form, the CDR3 reads TGTGCCAGCAGTGAAGAAGTAGATACAGGGGGGGACCCCAATCAGCCCCAGCATTTT.

V is TRBV19 and J is TRBJ2-5, with a tentative D call TRBD1 (5 bases). Germline V gives CDR1 LNHDA, CDR2 SQIVND (reference sequence). Deletions cut 3 bases from V and 2 bases from J, with 10 bases between. The CDR3 is made up of 14 amino acids. Here the CDR3 reads CASSITGVQETQYF. The CDR3 DNA reads TGTGCCAGTAGTATCACAGGAGTGCAAGAGACCCAGTACTTC. Full variable domain (remainder filled in from reference TRBV19 and TRBJ2-5): DGGITQSPKYLFRKEGQNVTLSCEQNLNHDAMYWYRQDPGQGLRLIYYSQIVNDFQKGDIAEGYSVSREKKESFPLTVTSAQKNPTAFYLCASSITGVQETQYFGPGTRLLVL.

This clonotype has a handful of counts. The V call is TRBV5-5, the J call TRBJ1-2, with a weak D call TRBD1 (6 bases). Germline lookup yields CDR1 SGHKS and CDR2 YYEKEE (reference sequence). Trimming cost V 10 bases and J 8 bases, with 18 bases left between them. This CDR3 region has 12 residues. CDR3 DNA: TGTGCCTTTCCCATACAGGGTGGCGGCTACACCTTC. Protein sequence: CAFPIQGGGYTF.

The CDR3 DNA is TGTGCCAGCGGCGGGATAGCAGGCGGGGAGCTGTTTTTT. It translates to CASGGIAGGELFF. This chain joins TRBV2 and TRBJ2-2; a weak D match, TRBD2 (6 bases). Germline-derived CDR1 and CDR2 are SNHLY and FYNNEI. CDR3 length: 13 amino acids. The V and J ends lost 8 bases and 7 bases respectively, with 14 bases between them.

This clonotype was seen repeatedly, ten times or more. This rearrangement joins TRBV30 to TRBJ1-1; D gene unclear. CDR3 length equals 12 residues. From germline, CDR1 is GTSNPN and CDR2 SVGIG (reference sequence). V was pared by 2 bases and J by 11 bases, with 15 bases between. The DNA of the CDR3 is TGTGCCTGGAGTAATAGGGCGAGTACCGCTTTCTTT. Protein: CAWSNRASTAFF.

A remark on this clonotype: With a much larger clone just one base away, this may be a read error. The chain recombines TRBV11-2 with TRBJ2-2, with D tentatively TRBD2 (5 bases). The CDR3 runs to 15 residues. In germline, CDR1 is SGHAT, CDR2 FQNNGV. V lost 10 bases and J 2 bases, leaving 17 bases between the germline ends. This CDR3 is CAIEGPETNTGELFF. DNA of the CDR3: TGTGCCATCGAGGGCCCCGAAACAAACACCGGGGAGCTGTTTTTT.

DNA for the CDR3: TGCAGCGTTCGGACAGGGGGCGCGTACACTGAAGCTTTCTTT. It is translated as CSVRTGGAYTEAFF. The genes are TRBV29-1 and TRBJ1-1, with 11 bases aligning to TRBD1. V lost 5 bases, J lost 3 bases, and 5 bases stayed unmatched. This CDR3 has 14 amino acids. Germline V gives CDR1 SQVTM, CDR2 ANQGSEA.

This clonotype was counted many times. The rearrangement links TRBV7-2 to TRBJ1-1; no reliable D call. The CDR3 runs 14 residues. V was clipped by 3 bases and J by 5 bases, with 13 bases between them. CDR1 and CDR2 from the germline V gene are SGHTA and FQGNSA. CDR3 nucleotides: TGTGCCAGCAGCTTCGAGGGTACGGGAACTGAAGCTTTCTTT. This translates into CASSFEGTGTEAFF. Full variable domain (remainder filled in from reference TRBV7-2 and TRBJ1-1): GAGVSQSPSNKVTEKGKDVELRCDPISGHTALYWYRQSLGQGLEFLIYFQGNSAPDKSGLPSDRFSAERTGGSVSTLTIQRTQQEDSAVYLCASSFEGTGTEAFFGQGTRLTVV.

Points on this clonotype: Being one base from a much bigger clone, this may be a read error. The rearrangement joins TRBV11-2 to TRBJ2-7; 7 bases line up with TRBD2. The germline V gene has CDR1 SGHAT and CDR2 FQNNGV. There are 15 residues in the CDR3. After removal of 4 bases from V and 3 bases from J, the junction contained 9 bases not matched to a gene. The CDR3 coding sequence is TGTGCCAGCAGCTCCCTCGGGGGGTGGGACTACGAGCAGTACTTC. Translating it yields CASSSLGGWDYEQYF.

Points on this clonotype: A much more abundant neighbour one base away suggests this may be a read error. The gene calls are TRBV20-1 and TRBJ1-1; no firm D call. Per the germline V gene, CDR1 is DFQATT and CDR2 is SNEGSKA (reference sequence). Trimming shortened V by 4 bases and J by 10 bases, and 16 bases separated the two germline ends. This CDR3 contains 12 residues. DNA of the CDR3: TGCAGTGCTAAGAAGGCCCTACCGGGAGCTTTCTTT. Translated: CSAKKALPGAFF.

This clonotype was observed a handful of times. The J gene is TRBJ2-1, the V gene TRBV9, with 8 bases that match TRBD1. CDR3 size: 13 residues. V shed 1 base and J 9 bases; nucleotides not matched to a gene: 3. Germline V gene lookup returns CDR1 SGDLS and CDR2 YYNGEE. This CDR3 is CASSVTGTGEQFF. CDR3 coding DNA: TGTGCCAGCAGCGTAACCGGGACAGGTGAGCAGTTCTTC. Full variable domain (missing parts from reference TRBV9 and TRBJ2-1): DSGVTQTPKHLITATGQRVTLRCSPRSGDLSVYWYQQSLDQGLQFLIQYYNGEERAKGNILERFSAQQFPDLHSELNLSSLELGDSALYFCASSVTGTGEQFFGPGTRLTVL.

The sample holds a few counts of this clonotype. The V and J genes are TRBV5-8 and TRBJ2-3, with D possibly being TRBD1 (5 bases). The V gene's germline CDR1 is SGHTS and CDR2 YDEGEE. The V and J ends lost 5 bases and 2 bases respectively, with 12 bases between them. This CDR3 spans 14 amino acids. CDR3 residues: CASRVGLITDTQYF. The CDR3 DNA sequence: TGTGCCAGCAGAGTGGGGCTAATCACAGATACGCAGTATTTT.

At least ten counts were recorded for this clonotype. V gene TRBV28 combines with J gene TRBJ2-7; D is possibly TRBD1 (6 bases). Trimming took 5 bases from V and 2 from J, leaving 13 bases between them. The CDR3 totals 14 residues. Germline CDR1 MDHEN, CDR2 SYDVKM. This chain's CDR3 is CASSHPDSTYEQYF. As DNA, the CDR3 is TGTGCCAGCAGTCACCCGGACAGCACCTACGAGCAGTACTTC.

This clonotype was recorded many times. This CDR3 is CASSYPLAGLRTETQYF. DNA of the CDR3: TGTGCCAGCAGTTACCCGCTAGCGGGTTTACGTACGGAGACCCAGTACTTC. The V call is TRBV6-2 or TRBV6-3, the J call TRBJ2-5; 8 positions match TRBD2. With 2 bases clipped from V and 5 bases from J, the junction kept 13 bases outside the gene matches. The CDR3 spans 17 residues. Germline-derived CDR1 and CDR2 are MNHEY and SVGEGT.

A word on this clonotype: A much larger clone is a single base away; this may be a read error. The CDR3 ends on some other residue instead of the conserved phenylalanine or tryptophan, so this is likely a read error. The V call is TRBV18, the J call TRBJ2-3; D may be TRBD2 (6 bases). Deletions cut 1 base from V and 2 bases from J, with 7 bases between. The CDR3 is 14 amino acids. Germline V gene data show CDR1 as KGHSH and CDR2 as LQKENI. This CDR3 reads CASSPQGLTDTQYS. In DNA form, the CDR3 reads TGTGCCAGCTCACCACAGGGACTCACAGATACGCAGTATTCT.

This chain joins TRBV24-1 and TRBJ1-2; D not resolved. The ends were cut back, 4 bases at V and 5 bases at J, with 10 bases in the middle. CDR1 KGHDR and CDR2 SFDVKD come from the germline V gene. This CDR3 has 13 amino acids. CDR3 DNA: TGTGCCACCAGTGACGGCTCTTCGTATGGCTACACCTTC. It codes for CATSDGSSYGYTF.